This T cell receptor beta chain came from a study of CXCR3-negative and CXCR3-positive naive CD8 T cells. As concerns this clonotype: Its antigen is not known.

Whole-study results and caveats: The TRBV-TRBJ usage of naive CXCR3-negative and CXCR3-positive cells was similar, but that of memory cells differed. Naive cells that were CXCR3-positive had more hydrophobic TRB CDR3s (compared with CXCR3-negative naive cells).

TRB cDNA libraries were made by UMI-labeled 5' RACE. TCRdb reprocessed the 5' RACE reads; each CDR3 protein has one entry and no DNA is given. This repertoire includes roughly 7,300 distinct CDR3 sequences. Sequencing used naive CXCR3+ CD8+ T cells from blood. Sample subset: CD45RO-CCR7+CD27+CD95- naive CD8+ T cells expressing CXCR3 (TNR3+). The TCR was taken from a human donor in good health. Some clones in this sample may be carry-over from other donors' samples.

The CDR3 reads CASSLGQGGQPQHF. The chain uses TRBV7-9 and TRBJ1-5; TCRdb calls TRBD1, which cannot be checked without DNA. Germline V CDR1 and CDR2: SEHNR, FQNEAQ (reference sequence). CDR3 size: 14 residues.